The rows below give T cell receptor beta chains drawn from one sample of a study of OX40 agonist ivuxolimab in advanced cancers. Assay: immunoSEQ multiplex PCR; the TCRdb copy retains only in-frame clones and omits some. The sample includes approximately 67,000 clones, roughly 87% of them seen just once. The material was CD4+ or CD8+ T cells sorted from blood, obtained in a trial of the OX40 agonist ivuxolimab. The receptors here all came from an adult with an advanced solid tumor such as melanoma, head and neck, liver or kidney cancer. Both conserved end residues are part of each CDR3. D genes are given only for firm matches. Some rows mark clone size as missing; the rest say once, few, many or name a class of expanded clone.

V	D	size	J	DNA	CDR3
TRBV5-1	-	-	TRBJ1-6	TGCGCCAGCAGCTTGATTGGGGATTCACCCCTCCACTTT	CASSLIGDSPLHF
TRBV7-2	-	-	TRBJ2-5	TGTGCCAGCAGCTTCCGGACAGCCCAAGAGACCCAGTACTTC	CASSFRTAQETQYF
TRBV7-3	TRBD2	-	TRBJ2-1	TGTGCCAGCAGCTCACAGGGGACAGGGACTAGCGGGAGCTACAATGAGCAGTTCTTC	CASSSQGTGTSGSYNEQFF
TRBV11-2	-	once	TRBJ1-2	TGTGCCAGCAGCGCGGTCGGATATGGCTACACCTTC	CASSAVGYGYTF
TRBV19	TRBD2	-	TRBJ2-7	TGTGCCAGTAGGAAGCGGGAGGGCCAGCACGAGCAGTACTTC	CASRKREGQHEQYF
TRBV2	-	once	TRBJ2-5	TGTGCCAGCAGTGTAATAGTAGGAGAGACCCAGTACTTC	CASSVIVGETQYF
TRBV2	-	-	TRBJ2-1	TGTGCCAGCAATAACCCCGGGGCCCAGTTCTTC	CASNNPGAQFF
TRBV10-1	TRBD1	-	TRBJ2-7	TGCGCCAGCAGTGAGGGACAGGGGGCCGGATACGAGCAGTACTTC	CASSEGQGAGYEQYF
TRBV29-1	-	-	TRBJ1-2	TGCAGCGTTGAAGATCTGAGAAGGGGAGGCTACACCTTC	CSVEDLRRGGYTF
TRBV27	TRBD2	once	TRBJ2-3	TGTGCCAGCACCAGAAGGACTAGCGGGGAGGGGAATACGCAGTATTTT	CASTRRTSGEGNTQYF
TRBV29-1	-	-	TRBJ2-7	TGCAGCGTTGTCGGGGGAGGGGGGGGCGAGCAGTACTTC	CSVVGGGGGEQYF